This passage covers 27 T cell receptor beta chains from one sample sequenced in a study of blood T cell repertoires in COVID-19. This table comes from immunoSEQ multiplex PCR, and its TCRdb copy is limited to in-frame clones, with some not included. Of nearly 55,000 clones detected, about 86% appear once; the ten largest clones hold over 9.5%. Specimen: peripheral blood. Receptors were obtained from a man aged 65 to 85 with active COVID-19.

In DNA, the CDR3 is TGTGCCTGGAACCTCGGAGGGTGGGGCTACACCTTC. This gives the protein CAWNLGGWGYTF. V usage is TRBV30 and J usage is TRBJ1-2; D is undetermined. CDR1 is GTSNPN, CDR2 SVGIG, per germline (reference sequence). This CDR3 spans 12 amino acids. V shed 4 bases and J shed 8 bases, with 14 bases lying between them.

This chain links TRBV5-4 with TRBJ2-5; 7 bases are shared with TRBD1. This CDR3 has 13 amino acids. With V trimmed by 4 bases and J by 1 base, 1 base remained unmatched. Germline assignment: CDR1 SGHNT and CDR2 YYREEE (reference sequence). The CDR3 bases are TGTGCCAGCAGCCGGGACAGCCAAGAGACCCAGTACTTC. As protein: CASSRDSQETQYF.

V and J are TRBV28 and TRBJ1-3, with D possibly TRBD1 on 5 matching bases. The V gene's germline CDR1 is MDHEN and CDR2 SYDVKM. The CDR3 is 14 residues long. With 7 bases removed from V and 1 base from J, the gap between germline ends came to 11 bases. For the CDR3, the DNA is TGTGCCAGCACCTGGGGGGGATCTGGAAACACCATATATTTT. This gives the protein CASTWGGSGNTIYF.

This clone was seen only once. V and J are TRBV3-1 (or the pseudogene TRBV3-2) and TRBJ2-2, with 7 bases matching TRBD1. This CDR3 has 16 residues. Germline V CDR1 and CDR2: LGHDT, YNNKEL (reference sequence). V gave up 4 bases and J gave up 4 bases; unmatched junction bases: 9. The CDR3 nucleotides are TGTGCCAGCAGCCTGGACAGGCCGCAGCCCACCGGGGAGCTGTTTTTT. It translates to CASSLDRPQPTGELFF.

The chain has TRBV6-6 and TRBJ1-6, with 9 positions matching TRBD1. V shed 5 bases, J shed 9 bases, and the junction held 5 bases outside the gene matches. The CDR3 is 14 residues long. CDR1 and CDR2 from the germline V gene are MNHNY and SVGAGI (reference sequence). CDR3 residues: CASSQGQGGSPLHF. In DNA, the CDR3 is TGTGCCAGCAGTCAGGGACAGGGTGGTTCACCCCTCCACTTT.

The chain's CDR3 is CARSSLPSLSSGDTQYF. CDR3 bases: TGTGCCAGAAGCTCCCTTCCTAGCCTCAGTTCGGGAGATACGCAGTATTTT. This sequence joins TRBV5-3 and TRBJ2-3; TRBD2 might be the D (5 bases). TRBV5-3 belongs to the ORF category, with a function that is uncertain. The CDR3 is 17 amino acids. The germline V and J ends were trimmed by 3 bases and 5 bases, with 22 bases remaining between them.

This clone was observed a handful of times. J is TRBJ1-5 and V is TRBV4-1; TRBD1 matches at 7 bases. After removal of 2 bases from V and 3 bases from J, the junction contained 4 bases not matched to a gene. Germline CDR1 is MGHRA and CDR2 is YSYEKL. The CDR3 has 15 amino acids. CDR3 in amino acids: CASSQPGQSNQPQHF. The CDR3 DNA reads TGCGCCAGCAGCCAACCGGGACAGTCCAATCAGCCCCAGCATTTT.

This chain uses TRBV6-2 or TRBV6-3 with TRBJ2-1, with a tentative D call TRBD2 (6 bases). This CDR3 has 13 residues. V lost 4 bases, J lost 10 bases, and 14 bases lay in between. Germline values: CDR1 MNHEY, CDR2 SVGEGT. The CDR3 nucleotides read TGTGCCAGCAGTTCGGGACTCGAGAGGGAGCAGTTCTTC. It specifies CASSSGLEREQFF.

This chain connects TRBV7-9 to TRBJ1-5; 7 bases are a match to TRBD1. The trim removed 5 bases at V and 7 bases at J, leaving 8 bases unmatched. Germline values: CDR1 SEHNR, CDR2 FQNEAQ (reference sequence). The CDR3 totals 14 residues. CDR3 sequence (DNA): TGTGCCAGCAGCCCGACAGGGAGTAAGCAGCCCCAGCATTTT. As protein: CASSPTGSKQPQHF.

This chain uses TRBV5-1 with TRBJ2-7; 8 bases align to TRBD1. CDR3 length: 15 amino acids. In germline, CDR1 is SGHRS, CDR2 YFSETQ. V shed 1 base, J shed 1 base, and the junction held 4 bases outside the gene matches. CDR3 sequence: CASSLWRQGSYEQYF. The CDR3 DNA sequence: TGCGCCAGCAGCTTGTGGCGACAGGGGTCCTACGAGCAGTACTTC.

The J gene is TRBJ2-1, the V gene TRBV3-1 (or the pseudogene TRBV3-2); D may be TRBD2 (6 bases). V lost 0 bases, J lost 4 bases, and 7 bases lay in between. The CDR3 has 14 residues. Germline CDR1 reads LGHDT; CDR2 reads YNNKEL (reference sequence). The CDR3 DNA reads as TGTGCCAGCAGCCAAGAAGGGACTTACAATGAGCAGTTCTTC. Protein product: CASSQEGTYNEQFF.

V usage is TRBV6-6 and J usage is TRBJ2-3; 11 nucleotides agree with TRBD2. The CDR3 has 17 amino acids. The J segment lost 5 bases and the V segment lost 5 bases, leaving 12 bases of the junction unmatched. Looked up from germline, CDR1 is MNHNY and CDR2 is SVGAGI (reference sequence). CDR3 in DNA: TGTGCCAGCAGTCGCCTTTCTAGCGGGGGGAACCTAGATACGCAGTATTTT. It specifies CASSRLSSGGNLDTQYF.

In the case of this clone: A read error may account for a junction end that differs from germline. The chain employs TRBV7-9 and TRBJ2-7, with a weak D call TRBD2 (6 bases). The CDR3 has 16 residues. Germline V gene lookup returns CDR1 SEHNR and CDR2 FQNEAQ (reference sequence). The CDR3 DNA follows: TGTGCCAGCAGCTCCTGGGGAGGAATGTCTCCACCCGCCGAGGACTTC. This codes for CASSSWGGMSPPAEDF.

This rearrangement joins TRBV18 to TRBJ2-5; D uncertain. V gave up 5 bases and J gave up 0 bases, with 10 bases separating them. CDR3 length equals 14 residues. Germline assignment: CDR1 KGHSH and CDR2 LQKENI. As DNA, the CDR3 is TGTGCCAGCTCAGGTGTGCGGTACCAAGAGACCCAGTACTTC. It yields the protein CASSGVRYQETQYF.

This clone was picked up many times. CDR3 region: CASSQGNSGGGEQYF. CDR3 in DNA: TGTGCCAGCAGCCAAGGGAATAGCGGGGGGGGTGAGCAGTACTTC. The genes are TRBV3-1 (or the pseudogene TRBV3-2) and TRBJ2-7; TRBD2 matches 11 bases. CDR1 and CDR2 (germline): LGHDT, YNNKEL (reference sequence). The CDR3 is 15 residues long. Germline trimming cut 1 base from V and 7 bases from J; bases unmatched to any gene: 6.

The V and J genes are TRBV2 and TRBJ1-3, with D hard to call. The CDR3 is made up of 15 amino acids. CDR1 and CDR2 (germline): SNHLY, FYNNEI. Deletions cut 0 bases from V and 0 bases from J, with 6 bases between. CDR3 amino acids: CASSEASLSGNTIYF. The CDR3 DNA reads TGTGCCAGCAGTGAAGCTTCACTCTCTGGAAACACCATATATTTT.

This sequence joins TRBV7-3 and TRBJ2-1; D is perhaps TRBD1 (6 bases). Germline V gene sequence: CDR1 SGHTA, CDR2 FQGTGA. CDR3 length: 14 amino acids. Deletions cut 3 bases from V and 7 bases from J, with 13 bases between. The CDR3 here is CASSFGGPGNEQFF. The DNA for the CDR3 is TGTGCCAGCAGCTTTGGGGGCCCTGGGAATGAGCAGTTCTTC. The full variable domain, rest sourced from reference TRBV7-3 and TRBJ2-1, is GAGVSQTPSNKVTEKGKYVELRCDPISGHTALYWYRQSLGQGPEFLIYFQGTGAADDSGLPNDRFFAVRPEGSVSTLKIQRTERGDSAVYLCASSFGGPGNEQFFGPGTRLTVL.

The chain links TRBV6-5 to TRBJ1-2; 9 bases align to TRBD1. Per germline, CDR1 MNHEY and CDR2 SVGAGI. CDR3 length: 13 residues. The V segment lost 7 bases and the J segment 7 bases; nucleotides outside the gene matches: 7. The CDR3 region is CASIPTGGSGYTF. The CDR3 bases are TGTGCCAGCATCCCAACAGGGGGCTCTGGCTACACCTTC.

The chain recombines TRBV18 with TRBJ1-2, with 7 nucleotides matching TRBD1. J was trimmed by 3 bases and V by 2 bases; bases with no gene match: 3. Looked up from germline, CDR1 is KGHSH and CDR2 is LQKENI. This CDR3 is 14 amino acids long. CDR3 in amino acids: CASSPTGVDYGYTF. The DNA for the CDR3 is TGTGCCAGCTCACCAACAGGGGTGGACTATGGCTACACCTTC.

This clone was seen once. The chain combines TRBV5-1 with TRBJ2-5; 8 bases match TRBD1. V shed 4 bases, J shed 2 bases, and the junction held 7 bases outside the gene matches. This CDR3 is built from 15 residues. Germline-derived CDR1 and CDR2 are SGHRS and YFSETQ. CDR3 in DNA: TGCGCCAGCAGCGGGGGAAACAGGGGGCAAGAGACCCAGTACTTC. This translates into CASSGGNRGQETQYF.

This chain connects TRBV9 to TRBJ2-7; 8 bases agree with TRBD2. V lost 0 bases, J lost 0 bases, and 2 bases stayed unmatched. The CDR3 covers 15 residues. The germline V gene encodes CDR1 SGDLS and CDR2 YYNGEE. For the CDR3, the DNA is TGTGCCAGCAGCGTAGCGGGGGGGCTCTCCTACGAGCAGTACTTC. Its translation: CASSVAGGLSYEQYF.

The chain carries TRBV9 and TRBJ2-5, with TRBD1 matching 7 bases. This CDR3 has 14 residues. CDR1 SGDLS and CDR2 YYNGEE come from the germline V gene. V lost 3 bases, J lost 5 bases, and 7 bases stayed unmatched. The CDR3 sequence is CASSGGTVLETQYF. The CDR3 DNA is TGTGCCAGCAGCGGGGGGACAGTCTTGGAGACCCAGTACTTC. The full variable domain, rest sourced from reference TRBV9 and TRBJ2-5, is DSGVTQTPKHLITATGQRVTLRCSPRSGDLSVYWYQQSLDQGLQFLIQYYNGEERAKGNILERFSAQQFPDLHSELNLSSLELGDSALYFCASSGGTVLETQYFGPGTRLLVL.

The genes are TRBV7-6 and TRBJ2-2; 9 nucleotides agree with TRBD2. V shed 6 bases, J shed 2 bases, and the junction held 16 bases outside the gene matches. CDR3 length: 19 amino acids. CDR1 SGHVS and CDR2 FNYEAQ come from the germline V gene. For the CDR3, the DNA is TGTGCCAGCAGGCCCTTCCGTAGCGGGGGCGAGACTAACACCGGGGAGCTGTTTTTT. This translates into CASRPFRSGGETNTGELFF.

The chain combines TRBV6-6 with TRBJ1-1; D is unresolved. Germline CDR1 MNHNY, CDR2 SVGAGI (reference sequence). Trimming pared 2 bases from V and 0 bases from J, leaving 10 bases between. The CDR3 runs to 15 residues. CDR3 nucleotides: TGTGCCAGCAGTTACCTTCGGGGAATGAACACTGAAGCTTTCTTT. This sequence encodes CASSYLRGMNTEAFF.

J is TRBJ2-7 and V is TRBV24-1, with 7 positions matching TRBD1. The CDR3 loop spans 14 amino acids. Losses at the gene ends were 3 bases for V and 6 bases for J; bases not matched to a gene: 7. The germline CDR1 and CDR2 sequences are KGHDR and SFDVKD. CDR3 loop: CATSDPGQEREQYF. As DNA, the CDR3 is TGTGCCACCAGTGATCCCGGACAGGAACGCGAGCAGTACTTC.

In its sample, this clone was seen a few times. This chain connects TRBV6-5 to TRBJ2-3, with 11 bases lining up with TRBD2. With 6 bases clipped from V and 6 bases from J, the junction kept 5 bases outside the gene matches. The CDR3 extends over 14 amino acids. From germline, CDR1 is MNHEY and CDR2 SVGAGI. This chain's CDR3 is CASRVAGGTDTQYF. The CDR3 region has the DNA TGTGCCAGCAGGGTAGCGGGGGGGACGGATACGCAGTATTTT.

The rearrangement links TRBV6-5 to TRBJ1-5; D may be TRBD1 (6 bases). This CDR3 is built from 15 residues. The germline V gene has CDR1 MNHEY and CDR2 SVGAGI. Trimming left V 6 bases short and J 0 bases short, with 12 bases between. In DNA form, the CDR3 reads TGTGCCAGCAGATCAGACAGGAATAGCAATCAGCCCCAGCATTTT. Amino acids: CASRSDRNSNQPQHF.